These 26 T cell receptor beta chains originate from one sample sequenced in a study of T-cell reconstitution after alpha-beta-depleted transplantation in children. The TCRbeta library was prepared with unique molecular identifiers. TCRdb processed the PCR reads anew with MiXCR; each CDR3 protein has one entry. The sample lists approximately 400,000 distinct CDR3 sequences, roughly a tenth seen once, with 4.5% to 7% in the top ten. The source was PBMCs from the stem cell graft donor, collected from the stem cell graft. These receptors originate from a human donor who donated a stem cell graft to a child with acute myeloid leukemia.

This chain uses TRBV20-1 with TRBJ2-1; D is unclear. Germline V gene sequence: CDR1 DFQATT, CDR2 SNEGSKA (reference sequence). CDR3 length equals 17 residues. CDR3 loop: CSAQKHNPGPSVAEQFF. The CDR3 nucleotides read TGCAGCGCTCAGAAACACAATCCGGGCCCCTCCGTAGCCGAGCAGTTCTTC.

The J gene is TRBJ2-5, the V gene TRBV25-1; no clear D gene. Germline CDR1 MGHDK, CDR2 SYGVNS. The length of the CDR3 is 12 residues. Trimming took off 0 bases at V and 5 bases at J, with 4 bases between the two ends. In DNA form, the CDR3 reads TGTGCCAGCAGTGAATACGGCGAGACCCAGTACTTC. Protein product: CASSEYGETQYF.

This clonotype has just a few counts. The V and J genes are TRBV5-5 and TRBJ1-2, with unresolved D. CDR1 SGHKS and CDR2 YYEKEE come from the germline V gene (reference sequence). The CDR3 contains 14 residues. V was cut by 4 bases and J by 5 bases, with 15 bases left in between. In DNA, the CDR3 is TGTGCCAGCAGCCCAGCCCTAGGGAGATATGGCTACACCTTC. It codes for CASSPALGRYGYTF.

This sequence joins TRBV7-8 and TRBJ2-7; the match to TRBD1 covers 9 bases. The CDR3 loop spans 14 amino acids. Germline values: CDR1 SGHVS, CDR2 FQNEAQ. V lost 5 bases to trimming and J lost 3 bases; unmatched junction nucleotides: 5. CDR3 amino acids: CASSMGQGLYEQYV. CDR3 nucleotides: TGTGCCAGCAGCATGGGACAGGGCCTCTACGAGCAGTACGTC.

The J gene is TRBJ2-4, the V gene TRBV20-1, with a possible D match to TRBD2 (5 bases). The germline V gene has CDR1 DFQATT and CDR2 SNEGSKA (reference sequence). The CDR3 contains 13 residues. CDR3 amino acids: CGLVGITKNIQYF. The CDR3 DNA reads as TGCGGACTCGTGGGTATAACCAAAAACATTCAGTACTTC.

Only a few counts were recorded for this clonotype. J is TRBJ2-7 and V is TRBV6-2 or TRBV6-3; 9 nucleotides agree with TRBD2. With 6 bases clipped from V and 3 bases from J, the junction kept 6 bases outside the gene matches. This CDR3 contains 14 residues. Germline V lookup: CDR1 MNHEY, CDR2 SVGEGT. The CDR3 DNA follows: TGTGCCAGCAGCGTGGGACTAGCTAGCTACGAGCAGTACTTC. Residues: CASSVGLASYEQYF.

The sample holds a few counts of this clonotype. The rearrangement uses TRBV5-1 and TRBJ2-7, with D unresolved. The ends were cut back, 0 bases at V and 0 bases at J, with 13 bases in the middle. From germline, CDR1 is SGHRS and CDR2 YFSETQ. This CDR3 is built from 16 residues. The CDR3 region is CASSLVLGSHSYEQYF. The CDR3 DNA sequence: TGCGCCAGCAGCTTGGTTCTGGGAAGCCACTCCTACGAGCAGTACTTC.

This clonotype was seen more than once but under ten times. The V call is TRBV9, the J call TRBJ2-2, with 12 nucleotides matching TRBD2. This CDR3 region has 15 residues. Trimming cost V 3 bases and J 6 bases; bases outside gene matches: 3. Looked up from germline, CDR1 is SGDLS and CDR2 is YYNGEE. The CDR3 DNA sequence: TGTGCCAGCAGCGGGACTAGCGGGATTGCCGGGGAGCTGTTTTTT. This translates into CASSGTSGIAGELFF. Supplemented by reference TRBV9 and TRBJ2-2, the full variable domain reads DSGVTQTPKHLITATGQRVTLRCSPRSGDLSVYWYQQSLDQGLQFLIQYYNGEERAKGNILERFSAQQFPDLHSELNLSSLELGDSALYFCASSGTSGIAGELFFGEGSRLTVL.

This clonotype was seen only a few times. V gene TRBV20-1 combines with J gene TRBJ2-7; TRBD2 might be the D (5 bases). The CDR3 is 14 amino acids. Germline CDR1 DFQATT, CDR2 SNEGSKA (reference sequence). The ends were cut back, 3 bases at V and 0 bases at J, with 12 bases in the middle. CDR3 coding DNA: TGCAGTGCTAGTTCGGGAATTTCCTCCTACGAGCAGTACTTC. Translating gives CSASSGISSYEQYF.

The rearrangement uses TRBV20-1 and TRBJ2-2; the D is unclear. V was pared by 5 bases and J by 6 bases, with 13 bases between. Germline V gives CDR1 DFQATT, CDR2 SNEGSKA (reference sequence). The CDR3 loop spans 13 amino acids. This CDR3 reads CSAAPHWAGELFF. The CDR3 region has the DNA TGCAGTGCTGCACCGCATTGGGCCGGGGAGCTGTTTTTT.

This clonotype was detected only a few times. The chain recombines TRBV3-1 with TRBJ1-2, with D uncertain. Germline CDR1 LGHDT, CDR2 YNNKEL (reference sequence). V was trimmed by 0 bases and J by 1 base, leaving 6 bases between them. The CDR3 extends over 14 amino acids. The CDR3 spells CASSQDSLNYGYTF. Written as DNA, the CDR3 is TGTGCCAGCAGCCAAGATAGCCTTAACTATGGCTACACCTTC.

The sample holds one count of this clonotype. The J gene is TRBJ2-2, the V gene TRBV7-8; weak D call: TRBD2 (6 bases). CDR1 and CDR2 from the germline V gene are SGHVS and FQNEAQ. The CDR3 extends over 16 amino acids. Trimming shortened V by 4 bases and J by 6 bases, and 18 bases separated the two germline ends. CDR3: CASSWGPGLGAGELFF. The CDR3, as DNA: TGTGCCAGCAGCTGGGGACCGGGACTTGGGGCCGGGGAGCTGTTTTTT.

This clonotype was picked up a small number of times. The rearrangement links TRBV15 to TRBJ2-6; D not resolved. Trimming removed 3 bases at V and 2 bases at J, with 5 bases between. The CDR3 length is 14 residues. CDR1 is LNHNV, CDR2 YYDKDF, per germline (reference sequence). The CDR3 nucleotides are TGTGCCACCAGCAGGGGGACTGGGGCCAACGTCCTGACTTTC. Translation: CATSRGTGANVLTF.

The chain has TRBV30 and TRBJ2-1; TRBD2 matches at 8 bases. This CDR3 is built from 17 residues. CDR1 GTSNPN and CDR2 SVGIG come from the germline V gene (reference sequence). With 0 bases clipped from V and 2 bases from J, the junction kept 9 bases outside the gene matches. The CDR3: CAWSVLLTSGTYNEQFF. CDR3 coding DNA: TGTGCCTGGAGTGTTCTCCTCACTAGCGGAACCTACAATGAGCAGTTCTTC.

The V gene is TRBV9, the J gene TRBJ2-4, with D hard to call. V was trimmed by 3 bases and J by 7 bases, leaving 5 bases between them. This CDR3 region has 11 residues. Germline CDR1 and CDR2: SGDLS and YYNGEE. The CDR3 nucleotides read TGTGCCAGCAGCGAGTCGAACATTCAGTACTTC. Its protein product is CASSESNIQYF.

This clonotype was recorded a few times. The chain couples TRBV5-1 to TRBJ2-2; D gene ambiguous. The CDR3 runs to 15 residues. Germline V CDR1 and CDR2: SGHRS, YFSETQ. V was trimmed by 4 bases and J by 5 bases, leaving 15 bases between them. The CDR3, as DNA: TGCGCCAGCAGCCCACAGCCGGGTCCAACCGGGGAGCTGTTTTTT. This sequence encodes CASSPQPGPTGELFF.

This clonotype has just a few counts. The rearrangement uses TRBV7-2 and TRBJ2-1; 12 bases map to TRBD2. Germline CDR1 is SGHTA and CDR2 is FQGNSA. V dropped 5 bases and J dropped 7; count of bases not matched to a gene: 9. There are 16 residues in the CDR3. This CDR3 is CASSPSSGRAGNEQFF. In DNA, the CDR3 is TGTGCCAGCAGCCCATCTAGCGGGAGGGCCGGGAATGAGCAGTTCTTC.

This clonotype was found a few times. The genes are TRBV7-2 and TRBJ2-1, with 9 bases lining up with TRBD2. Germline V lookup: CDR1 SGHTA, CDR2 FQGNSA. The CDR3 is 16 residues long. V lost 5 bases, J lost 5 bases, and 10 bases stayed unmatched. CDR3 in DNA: TGTGCCAGCAGCGTTAGCGGGAGATGGGTTAACAATGAGCAGTTCTTC. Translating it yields CASSVSGRWVNNEQFF.

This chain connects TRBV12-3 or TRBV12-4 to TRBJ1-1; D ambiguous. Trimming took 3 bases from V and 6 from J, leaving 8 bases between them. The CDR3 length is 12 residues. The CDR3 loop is CASSFGHSEAFF. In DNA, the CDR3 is TGTGCCAGCAGTTTTGGGCATTCTGAAGCTTTCTTT.

The CDR3 nucleotides are TGCGCCAGCAGCTCCCTCCTAGCGGGAGGGAAGAATGAGCAGTTCTTC. It encodes CASSSLLAGGKNEQFF. This chain joins TRBV5-1 and TRBJ2-1, with 12 bases matching TRBD2. The CDR3 sequence is 16 residues long. The germline gives CDR1 SGHRS, CDR2 YFSETQ. Unmatched junction bases numbered 8, after V lost 3 bases and J lost 7 bases.

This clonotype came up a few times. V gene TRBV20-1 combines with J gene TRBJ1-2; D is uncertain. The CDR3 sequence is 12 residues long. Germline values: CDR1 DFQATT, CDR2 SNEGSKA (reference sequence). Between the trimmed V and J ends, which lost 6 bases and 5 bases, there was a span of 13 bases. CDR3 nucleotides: TGCAGTGCCCCCGGCCCGGAGTATGGCTACACCTTC. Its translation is CSAPGPEYGYTF.

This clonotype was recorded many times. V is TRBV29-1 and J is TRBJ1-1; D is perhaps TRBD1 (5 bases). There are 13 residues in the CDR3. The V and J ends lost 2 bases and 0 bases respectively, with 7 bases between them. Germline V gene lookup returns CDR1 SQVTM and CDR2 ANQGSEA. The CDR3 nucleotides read TGCAGCGTTGAACGGGGCATGAACACTGAAGCTTTCTTT. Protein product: CSVERGMNTEAFF.

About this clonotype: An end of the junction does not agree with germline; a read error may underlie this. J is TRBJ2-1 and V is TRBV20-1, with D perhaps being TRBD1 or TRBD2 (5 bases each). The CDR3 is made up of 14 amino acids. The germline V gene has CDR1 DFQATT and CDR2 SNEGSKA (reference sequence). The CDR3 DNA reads TGCAGTGCACGACACCAGAGGGGATACAATGAGCGGTTCTTC. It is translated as CSARHQRGYNERFF.

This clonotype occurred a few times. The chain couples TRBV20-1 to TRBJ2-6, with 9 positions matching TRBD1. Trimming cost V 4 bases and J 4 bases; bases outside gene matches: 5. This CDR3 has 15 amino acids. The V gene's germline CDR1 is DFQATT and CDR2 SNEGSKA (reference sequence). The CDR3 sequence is CSATTGGTGANVLTF. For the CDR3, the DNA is TGCAGTGCTACGACAGGGGGAACCGGGGCCAACGTCCTGACTTTC.

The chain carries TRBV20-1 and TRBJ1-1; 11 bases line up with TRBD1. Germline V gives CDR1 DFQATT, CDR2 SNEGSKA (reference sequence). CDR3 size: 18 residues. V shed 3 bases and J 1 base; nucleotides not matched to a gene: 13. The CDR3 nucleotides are TGCAGTGCTAGCCTATCACCCGGGACAGGGGGAAGGAACACTGAAGCTTTCTTT. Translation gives CSASLSPGTGGRNTEAFF.

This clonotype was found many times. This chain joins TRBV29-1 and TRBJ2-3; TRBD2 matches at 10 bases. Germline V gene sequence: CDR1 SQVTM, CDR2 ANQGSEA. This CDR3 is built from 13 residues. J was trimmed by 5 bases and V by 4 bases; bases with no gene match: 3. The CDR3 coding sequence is TGCAGCGTTGTGGCTAGCGGGGGAGATACGCAGTATTTT. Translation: CSVVASGGDTQYF.